This TCR beta chain was identified in a study of patients and donors after allogeneic stem cell transplantation (dated by TCRdb to the early 2020s). CDR1 and CDR2 were assigned from the germline V gene as SGHDT and YYEEEE. There are 15 amino acids in the CDR3, from cysteine to phenylalanine inclusive. The retained sequence is limited to the CDR3, 45 bases, with the frame set at the first base. Trimming accounts for 0 bases at V and 3 bases at J, while the number of junction bases matched to no gene is 5. The library came from RT-PCR. The instrument was a NextSeq 550. TCRdb reanalyzed the raw reads on its own, using fastp at Q25 for trimming and MiXCR for clone calling, and kept in-frame beta chains. Each entry is one CDR3 protein sequence, shown with its most common DNA and genes. The sample data list around 150,000 distinct CDR3 sequences, and approximately 30% of these were observed just once. Around 3.3% of the sample is held by the ten biggest clonotypes.

In the case of this clonotype: This clone's antigen is unknown. No base-level quality is on record; no much larger clone is a single base apart.

Sequenced: blood, either unsorted or a sorted T cell fraction (not recorded which). The rearrangement combines TRBV5-6 with TRBJ2-7; 8 bases in the middle match TRBD1. This clonotype was obtained from a human donor who was either an allogeneic HSCT recipient or a stem cell or donor lymphocyte infusion donor (not recorded which). It is not recorded whose cells these are; they may come from a transplant donor. The CDR3 region reads CASSLAGGLIYEQYF. The nucleotide sequence reads TGTGCCAGCAGCTTGGCAGGGGGCCTCATCTACGAGCAGTACTTC.